The 7 T cell receptor beta chains below all came from one sample that was sequenced in a study of blood T cells in healthy people across ages. For the second PCR, which ran for about 7 to 11 cycles, a sample-barcoded 5' primer and a J-beta primer mix were used. One entry per CDR3 protein, called by TCRdb with MiXCR from the 5' RACE reads. The sample lists fewer than 800,000 distinct CDR3 sequences, roughly 50% occurring once. Sequenced material: blood. These TCRs come from a woman in her fifties or sixties in good health.

The chain employs TRBV11-2 and TRBJ1-1; D may be TRBD1 (6 bases). CDR1 is SGHAT, CDR2 FQNNGV, per germline. The CDR3 is 17 residues long. V was cut by 2 bases and J by 1 base, with 17 bases left in between. CDR3 nucleotides: TGTGCCAGCAGCTTATCCCCAGGGGTTCGTGGGAACACTGAAGCTTTCTTT. Translated: CASSLSPGVRGNTEAFF.

The chain couples TRBV2 to TRBJ1-1; D is perhaps TRBD1 (6 bases). The CDR3 runs 14 residues. V shed 5 bases and J shed 3 bases, with 13 bases lying between them. In germline, CDR1 is SNHLY, CDR2 FYNNEI. DNA for the CDR3: TGTGCCAGCAGTATGACAGGATTGGACACTGAAGCTTTCTTT. Translation: CASSMTGLDTEAFF.

The chain is built from TRBV20-1 and TRBJ1-2; D gene ambiguous. Germline CDR1 and CDR2: DFQATT and SNEGSKA (reference sequence). The ends were cut back, 5 bases at V and 8 bases at J, with 12 bases in the middle. The CDR3 runs to 11 residues. The CDR3 sequence is CSAHNSVGYTF. The CDR3 DNA reads as TGCAGTGCTCACAACTCAGTGGGCTACACCTTC.

The V and J genes are TRBV7-6 and TRBJ2-5, with D possibly matching TRBD1 (6 bases). Germline CDR1 and CDR2: SGHVS and FNYEAQ. V lost 5 bases, J lost 5 bases, and 18 bases lay in between. The CDR3 runs 15 residues. The CDR3 DNA reads TGTGCCAGCAGCAGGGATCAGACAGGTCGGGAGACCCAGTACTTC. This codes for CASSRDQTGRETQYF.

A few counts support this clonotype. CDR3 sequence (DNA): TGTGCCAGCAGCTCCCGTCCGGGCGATTCACCCCTCCACTTT. Residues: CASSSRPGDSPLHF. The rearrangement links TRBV7-9 to TRBJ1-6, with D uncertain. V was clipped by 4 bases and J by 8 bases, with 12 bases between them. CDR1 is SEHNR, CDR2 FQNEAQ, per germline (reference sequence). This CDR3 is 14 amino acids long.

The rearrangement joins TRBV27 to TRBJ2-5; 9 bases are a match to TRBD1. The CDR3 consists of 15 residues. With 5 bases clipped from V and 11 bases from J, the junction kept 15 bases outside the gene matches. The germline V gene encodes CDR1 MNHEY and CDR2 SMNVEV (reference sequence). CDR3 coding DNA: TGTGCCAGCAGTCCGCACAGGGGGCGCGGTAATGAGCAGTACTTC. Protein sequence: CASSPHRGRGNEQYF.

The CDR3 loop is CSARKGLAVTITDTQYF. In DNA, the CDR3 is TGCAGTGCTAGAAAGGGACTAGCGGTTACGATCACAGATACGCAGTATTTT. The V and J genes are TRBV20-1 and TRBJ2-3; TRBD2 matches 11 bases. Germline lookup yields CDR1 DFQATT and CDR2 SNEGSKA (reference sequence). J lost 2 bases, V lost 2 bases, and 9 bases had no gene match. This CDR3 region has 17 residues.